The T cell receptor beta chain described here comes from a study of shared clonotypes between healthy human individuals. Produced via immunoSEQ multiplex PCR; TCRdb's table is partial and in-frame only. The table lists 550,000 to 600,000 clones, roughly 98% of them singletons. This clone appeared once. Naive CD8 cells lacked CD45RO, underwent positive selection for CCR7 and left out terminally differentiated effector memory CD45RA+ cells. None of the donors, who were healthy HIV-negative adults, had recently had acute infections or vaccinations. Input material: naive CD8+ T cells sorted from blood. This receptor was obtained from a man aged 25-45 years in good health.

This CDR3 reads CASSQKYEQYF. For the CDR3, the DNA is TGTGCCAGCAGTCAGAAATACGAGCAGTACTTC. The rearrangement joins TRBV28 to TRBJ2-7; D is unclear. The CDR3 consists of 11 residues. Germline CDR1 MDHEN, CDR2 SYDVKM. V was shortened by 5 bases and J by 4 bases, with 6 bases between the two germline ends.